This entry concerns a single T cell receptor (beta chain). This clonotype was counted ten times or more. There is no known antigen for this receptor. No clone much larger than this one lies a single base away; base qualities are absent. This entry comes from a study of molecular identifiers for immune sequencing clone quantification listed by TCRdb under 2018. Regarding the research as a whole: In a replicate experiment, RNA from roughly 18,000 or 92,000 naive CD8 T cells was split into five aliquots, four of which were sequenced. This methods study benchmarked molecular-identifier clustering-based TCR repertoire sequencing (MIDCIRS) and TCR RNA copy counting, using CD8 T cells to do so.

Libraries were constructed by PCR. The run used an Illumina HiSeq 4000. Bulk TCR libraries were prepared as previously described, using TCR primers listed in Table S5. Total RNA was purified with the Qiagen AllPrep DNA/RNA kit. Before any analysis, reads coming from multiple sequencing runs of the same library were combined into one pool. Concerning the study's data processing: Reads were retained only if an exact TCR constant sequence was present, and the retained reads were trimmed to 150 nt and grouped according to their 12-nt molecular barcodes. Reads inside each barcode group were sub-clustered using a 15% Levenshtein threshold, and a quality-weighted consensus sequence was constructed for each RNA molecule. Non-functional sequences were discarded, and so were lower-count sequences lying one edit away from another sequence. Based on fitting two negative binomial distributions, any barcode sub-cluster with under 20% of the maximum read count was discarded. TCRdb cleaned the public reads at Q25 with fastp, built clones with MiXCR and kept in-frame beta chains. Each entry merges the rows of one CDR3 protein and shows their most common DNA and genes. For this entry, the V and J calls and clone size follow TCRdb and not the study's own pipeline. In all, the sample holds about 510,000 distinct CDR3 sequences, and around a fifth of those were seen once. The ten largest clonotypes hold approximately 0.8% of the sample.

Based on the germline V gene, the CDR1 and CDR2 sequences are MNHEY and SVGEGT. Reading from cysteine to phenylalanine, the CDR3 counts 13 amino acids. The CDR3 DNA has 39 bases and is translated from base 1. The junction shows trimming of 2 bases on V and 0 bases on J, plus 5 bases between the germline ends. What the research found in general, with its limitations: In CMV-specific effector cells, clones with more than 20 RNA copies contained over 98% of molecules, whereas in naive cells such clones contained under 1% of molecules. Highly expanded clone sizes could be underestimated if identical TCR molecules share a barcode. Modeling indicated 2.5 to 3.5 TCR RNA copies recovered per cell, compared with around 10 by digital PCR, which implies a capture efficiency of approximately 30%. Spiked-in Jurkat TCR RNA equal to a single cell's worth was reported to be detectable even within one million naive CD8 T cells. The naive libraries included spiked-in Jurkat TCR RNA (around 9 copies' worth), and this Jurkat TCR RNA is not part of the donor repertoire. When barcode sub-clustering was left out, chimeric consensus sequences inflated TCR diversity, with chimeras reaching as high as 47%.

Libraries of naive CD8 T cells were built from around 18,000 to 910,000 sorted cells, with 10%, 30% or 50% of the purified RNA used. Naive CD8 T cells, defined as CD8+CD4-CCR7+CD45RA+, were FACS-sorted into RLT Plus buffer on a BD FACSAria II. Detection sensitivity was tested by spiking Jurkat RNA equal to roughly ten TCR copies' worth into samples containing about 20,000-1,000,000 naive CD8 T cells. Enrichment of CD8 T cells was performed with RosetteSep CD8+ T Cell Enrichment Cocktail and Ficoll-Paque, after which ACK red cell lysis was carried out. Sequenced input: naive CD8+ T cells from blood, with Jurkat cell RNA spiked in. Per the publication, the cell subset or site label means: FACS-sorted CD8+CD4-CCR7+CD45RA+ naive T cells. The receptor comes from a human donor in good health. Some libraries in this study had Jurkat cell RNA spiked in. This chain is built from TRBV6-2 or TRBV6-3 and TRBJ2-7, with no confident D gene call. The CDR3 region: CASSYGVSYEQYF. The DNA sequence reads TGTGCCAGCAGTTACGGGGTCTCCTACGAGCAGTACTTC.